This T cell receptor (beta chain) was profiled in a study of STAT3 mutations in large granular lymphocyte leukemia. Study observations and caveats: All newly emerging clones after therapy were STAT3 wild type. Every T-cell large granular lymphocyte leukemia patient had at least one immunodominant TCR beta clonotype. Suggested: STAT3 mutation was not the ancestral event for these clonal expansions.

Roughly 39,000 productive templates were obtained per sample on average. Assay: immunoSEQ multiplex PCR; the TCRdb copy retains only in-frame clones and omits some. This sample has roughly 6,500 clones, with around three fifths found just once. Regarding this clone: Its antigen is as yet unknown.

The V end lost 2 bases, the J end lost 7 bases, and 12 bases lay between the germline ends. Germline-derived CDR1 and CDR2 are MNHEY and SVGAGI. This CDR3 has 14 residues. This sequence was found in a boy aged 5-17 years with T-cell large granular lymphocyte leukemia. Some clones in this sample may be carry-over from other donors' samples. The sequenced sample was peripheral blood mononuclear cells. The chain is built from TRBV6-5 and TRBJ2-1; D may correspond to TRBD1 or TRBD2 (5 bases each). CDR3 DNA: TGTGCCAGCAGTTACGGGGGAGCTTTGAATGAGCAGTTCTTC. It is translated as CASSYGGALNEQFF.